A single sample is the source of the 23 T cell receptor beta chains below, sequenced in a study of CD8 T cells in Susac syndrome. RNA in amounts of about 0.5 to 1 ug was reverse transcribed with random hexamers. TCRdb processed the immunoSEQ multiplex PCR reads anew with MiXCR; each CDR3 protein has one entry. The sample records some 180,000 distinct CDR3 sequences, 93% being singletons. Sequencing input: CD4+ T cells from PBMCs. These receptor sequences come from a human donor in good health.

The CDR3, as DNA: TGTGCCAGCACGCAGGGGGAAGAGACCCAGTACTTC. Amino acids: CASTQGEETQYF. This chain uses TRBV28 with TRBJ2-5; 7 bases fit TRBD1. CDR1 and CDR2 from the germline V gene are MDHEN and SYDVKM. The CDR3 consists of 12 residues. J was trimmed by 3 bases and V by 7 bases; bases with no gene match: 2.

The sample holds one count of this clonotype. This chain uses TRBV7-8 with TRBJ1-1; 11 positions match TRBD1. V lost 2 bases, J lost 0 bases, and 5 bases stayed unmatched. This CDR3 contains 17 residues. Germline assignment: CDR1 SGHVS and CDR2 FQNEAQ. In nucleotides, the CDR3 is TGTGCCAGCAGCTTATTAGGGACAGGGGGAATGAACACTGAAGCTTTCTTT. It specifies CASSLLGTGGMNTEAFF.

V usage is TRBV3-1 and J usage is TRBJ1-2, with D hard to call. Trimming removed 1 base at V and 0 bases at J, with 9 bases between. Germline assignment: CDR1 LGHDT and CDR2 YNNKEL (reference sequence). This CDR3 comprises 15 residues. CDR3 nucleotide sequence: TGTGCCAGCAGCCAAGGATGGGCGACTAACTATGGCTACACCTTC. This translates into CASSQGWATNYGYTF.

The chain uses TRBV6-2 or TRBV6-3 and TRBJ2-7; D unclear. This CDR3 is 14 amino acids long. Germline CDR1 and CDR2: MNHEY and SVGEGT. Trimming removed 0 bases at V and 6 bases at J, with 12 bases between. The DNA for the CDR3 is TGTGCCAGCAGTTACTCAGGCATTCTCTCCGAGCAGTACGTC. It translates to CASSYSGILSEQYV.

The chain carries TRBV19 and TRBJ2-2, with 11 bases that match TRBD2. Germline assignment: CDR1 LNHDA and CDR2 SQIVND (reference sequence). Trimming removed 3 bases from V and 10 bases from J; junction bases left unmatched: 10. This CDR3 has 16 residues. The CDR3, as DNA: TGTGCCAGTAGTATCCGACTAGCGGGACGAAGCGAGGAGCTGTTTTTT. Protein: CASSIRLAGRSEELFF.

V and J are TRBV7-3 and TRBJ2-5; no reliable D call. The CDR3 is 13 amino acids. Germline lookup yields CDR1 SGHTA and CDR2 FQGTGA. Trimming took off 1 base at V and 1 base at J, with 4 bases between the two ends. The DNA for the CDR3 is TGTGCCAGCAGCTTAAGGGTCCAAGAGACCCAGTACTTC. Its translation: CASSLRVQETQYF.

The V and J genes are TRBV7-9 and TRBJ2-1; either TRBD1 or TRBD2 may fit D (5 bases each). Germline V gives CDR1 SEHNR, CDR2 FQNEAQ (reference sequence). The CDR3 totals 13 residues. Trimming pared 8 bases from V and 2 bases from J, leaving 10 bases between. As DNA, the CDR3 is TGTGCCAGCGAGAGGGGAACCTACAATGAGCAGTTCTTC. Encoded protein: CASERGTYNEQFF.

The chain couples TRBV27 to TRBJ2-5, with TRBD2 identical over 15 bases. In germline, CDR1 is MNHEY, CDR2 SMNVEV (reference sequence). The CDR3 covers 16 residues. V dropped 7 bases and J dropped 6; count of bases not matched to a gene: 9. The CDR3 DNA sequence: TGTGCCAGCATCAGGACTAGCGGGGGGGCTGGGAAGACCCAGTACTTC. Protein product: CASIRTSGGAGKTQYF.

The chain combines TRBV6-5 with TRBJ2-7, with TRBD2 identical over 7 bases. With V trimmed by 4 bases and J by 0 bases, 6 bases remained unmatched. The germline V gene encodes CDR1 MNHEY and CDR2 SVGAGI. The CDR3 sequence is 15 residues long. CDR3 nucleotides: TGTGCCAGCAGTTCCCGGGGGGTGGCCTCCTACGAGCAGTACTTC. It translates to CASSSRGVASYEQYF.

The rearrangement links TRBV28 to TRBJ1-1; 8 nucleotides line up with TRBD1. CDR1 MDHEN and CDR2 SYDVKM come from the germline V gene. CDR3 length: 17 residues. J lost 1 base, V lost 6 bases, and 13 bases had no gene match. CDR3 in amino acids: CASSPRQGAWWNTEAFF. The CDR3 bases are TGTGCCAGCAGCCCTCGCCAGGGGGCCTGGTGGAACACTGAAGCTTTCTTT.

Here the CDR3 DNA reads TGTGCCAGCAGCTTAGGGGGGAAAGCTTTCTTT. Residues: CASSLGGKAFF. This chain uses TRBV7-9 with TRBJ1-1; possibly TRBD1 for D (5 bases). The length of the CDR3 is 11 residues. Germline assignment: CDR1 SEHNR and CDR2 FQNEAQ (reference sequence). V dropped 1 base and J dropped 9 bases, with 6 bases sitting between them.

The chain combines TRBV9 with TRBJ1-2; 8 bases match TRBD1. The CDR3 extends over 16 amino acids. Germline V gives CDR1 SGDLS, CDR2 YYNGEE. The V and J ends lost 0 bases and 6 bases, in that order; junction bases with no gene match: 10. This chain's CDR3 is CASSVALRQGPHGYTF. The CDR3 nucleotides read TGTGCCAGCAGCGTAGCTCTCCGACAGGGGCCGCATGGCTACACCTTC. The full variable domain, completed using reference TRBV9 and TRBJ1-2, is DSGVTQTPKHLITATGQRVTLRCSPRSGDLSVYWYQQSLDQGLQFLIQYYNGEERAKGNILERFSAQQFPDLHSELNLSSLELGDSALYFCASSVALRQGPHGYTFGSGTRLTVV.

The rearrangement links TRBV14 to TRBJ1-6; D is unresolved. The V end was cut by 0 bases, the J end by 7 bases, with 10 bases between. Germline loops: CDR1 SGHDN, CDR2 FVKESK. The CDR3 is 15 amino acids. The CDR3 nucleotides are TGTGCCAGCAGCCAAGATGGGGTCGGGAATTCACCCCTCCACTTT. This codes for CASSQDGVGNSPLHF. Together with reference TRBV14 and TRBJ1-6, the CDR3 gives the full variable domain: EAGVTQFPSHSVIEKGQTVTLRCDPISGHDNLYWYRRVMGKEIKFLLHFVKESKQDESGMPNNRFLAERTGGTYSTLKVQPAELEDSGVYFCASSQDGVGNSPLHFGNGTRLTVT.

CDR3 in amino acids: CASSPYQGAGAYEQYV. CDR3 DNA sequence: TGTGCCAGCAGTCCATATCAGGGGGCCGGGGCCTACGAGCAGTACGTC. J is TRBJ2-7 and V is TRBV6-2 or TRBV6-3; TRBD1 matches 8 bases. The CDR3 runs to 16 residues. CDR1 and CDR2 from the germline V gene are MNHEY and SVGEGT. V was pared by 5 bases and J by 2 bases, with 11 bases of the junction left unmatched.

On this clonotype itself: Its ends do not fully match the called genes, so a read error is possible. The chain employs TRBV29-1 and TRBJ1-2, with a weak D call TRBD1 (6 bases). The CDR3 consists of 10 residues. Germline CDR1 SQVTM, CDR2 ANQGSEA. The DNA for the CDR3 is TGCAGCGCTAGCCCCGGGACACCACCTTTC. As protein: CSASPGTPPF.

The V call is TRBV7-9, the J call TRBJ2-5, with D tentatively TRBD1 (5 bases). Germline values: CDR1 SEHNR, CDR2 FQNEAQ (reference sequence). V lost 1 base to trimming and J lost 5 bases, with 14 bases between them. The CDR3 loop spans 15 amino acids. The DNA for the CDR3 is TGTGCCAGCAGCTTAGTAGGGGAATTGGGGGAGACCCAGTACTTC. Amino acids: CASSLVGELGETQYF.

CDR3 in DNA: TGTGCCAGCAGCCGCACCAGGGTCGGGGAGCTGTTTTTT. Translated, it gives CASSRTRVGELFF. The genes are TRBV3-1 and TRBJ2-2; D is perhaps TRBD1 (5 bases). The germline CDR1 and CDR2 sequences are LGHDT and YNNKEL (reference sequence). Trimming left V 4 bases short and J 7 bases short, with 10 bases between. This CDR3 comprises 13 residues.

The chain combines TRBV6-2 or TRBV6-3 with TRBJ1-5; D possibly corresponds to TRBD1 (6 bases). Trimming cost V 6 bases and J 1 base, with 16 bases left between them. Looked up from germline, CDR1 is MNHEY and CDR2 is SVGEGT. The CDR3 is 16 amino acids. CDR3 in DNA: TGTGCCAGCAGCCACTTTACCGGACAGAGCAATCAGCCCCAGCATTTT. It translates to CASSHFTGQSNQPQHF.

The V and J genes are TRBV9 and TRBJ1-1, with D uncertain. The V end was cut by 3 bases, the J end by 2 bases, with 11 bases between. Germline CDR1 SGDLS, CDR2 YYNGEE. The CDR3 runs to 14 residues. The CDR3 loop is CASSESAKNTEAFF. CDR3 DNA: TGTGCCAGCAGCGAATCTGCCAAAAACACTGAAGCTTTCTTT. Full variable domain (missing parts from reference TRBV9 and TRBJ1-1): DSGVTQTPKHLITATGQRVTLRCSPRSGDLSVYWYQQSLDQGLQFLIQYYNGEERAKGNILERFSAQQFPDLHSELNLSSLELGDSALYFCASSESAKNTEAFFGQGTRLTVV.

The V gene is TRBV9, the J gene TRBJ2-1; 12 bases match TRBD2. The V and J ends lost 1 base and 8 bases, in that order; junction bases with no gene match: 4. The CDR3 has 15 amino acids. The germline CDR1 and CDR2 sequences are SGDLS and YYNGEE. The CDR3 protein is CASSVRSSGGDEQFF. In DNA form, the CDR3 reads TGTGCCAGCAGCGTAAGGTCTAGCGGGGGGGATGAGCAGTTCTTC.

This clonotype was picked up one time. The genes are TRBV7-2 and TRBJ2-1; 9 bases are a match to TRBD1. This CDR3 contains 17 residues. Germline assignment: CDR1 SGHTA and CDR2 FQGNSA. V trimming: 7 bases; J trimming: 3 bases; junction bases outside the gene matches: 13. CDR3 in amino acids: CASTGGRGTGNYNEQFF. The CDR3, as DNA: TGTGCCAGCACCGGGGGAAGAGGGACAGGGAACTACAATGAGCAGTTCTTC. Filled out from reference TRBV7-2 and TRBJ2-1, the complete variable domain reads GAGVSQSPSNKVTEKGKDVELRCDPISGHTALYWYRQSLGQGLEFLIYFQGNSAPDKSGLPSDRFSAERTGGSVSTLTIQRTQQEDSAVYLCASTGGRGTGNYNEQFFGPGTRLTVL.

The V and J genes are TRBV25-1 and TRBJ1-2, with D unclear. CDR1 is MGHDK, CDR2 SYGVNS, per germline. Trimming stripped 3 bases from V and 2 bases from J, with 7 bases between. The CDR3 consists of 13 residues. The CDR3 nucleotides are TGTGCCAGCAGTGATCTAGGGAACTATGGCTACACCTTC. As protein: CASSDLGNYGYTF.

The CDR3, as DNA: TGTGCCAGCAGCTTGGGCCTAGCGGGGTATGAGCAGTTCTTC. Its protein is CASSLGLAGYEQFF. This chain uses TRBV5-4 with TRBJ2-1, with 9 bases matching TRBD2. The V gene end was trimmed by 0 bases and the J gene end by 8 bases; junction bases not matched to a gene: 3. Germline CDR1 is SGHNT and CDR2 is YYREEE (reference sequence). The length of the CDR3 is 14 residues.